This paragraph reports one T cell receptor beta chain. Its antigen is still unknown. This record comes from a study of T cell responses to AZD1222 COVID-19 vaccine. Study in general: Analyses pooled second doses at about 4 or about 12 weeks. Broader study findings: Baseline testing showed seropositivity in only a handful of AZD1222 recipients. Donors, mostly white British, included more females; clonal diversity was possibly underestimated.

The germline V gene encodes CDR1 LGHDT and CDR2 YNNKEL (reference sequence). V lost 3 bases to trimming and J lost 1 base, with 12 bases between them. The CDR3 is made up of 16 amino acids. Assay: immunoSEQ multiplex PCR; the TCRdb copy retains only in-frame clones and omits some. Altogether approximately 160,000 clones are present, approximately 89% being singletons, with the ten largest covering 4.4%. This chain joins TRBV3-1 (or the pseudogene TRBV3-2) and TRBJ1-4; possibly TRBD1 for D (6 bases). The source of this sequence is an adult in good health. The sequencing used peripheral blood, collected on day 0 of AZD1222 vaccination. The CDR3 here is CASSHATGETNEKLFF. The DNA of the CDR3 is TGTGCCAGCAGCCATGCGACAGGAGAAACTAATGAAAAACTGTTTTTT.